This entry features one T cell receptor (beta chain) sequence. No antigen is known for it. One base away there is no much larger clone; base qualities are not given. The data were obtained in a study of blood T cell repertoires in COVID-19 (dated by TCRdb to the early 2020s). In terms of the full investigation: The collaborator samples originated in the United States, Italy and Spain and spanned the acute and convalescent phases of COVID-19. Sample metadata almost always included a de-identified subject ID, COVID-19 status, age in years and sex. Deeply sampled blood TCRbeta repertoires from subjects exposed to, actively infected with, or recovered from COVID-19 were included in the dataset. The prospective study material was composed of cDNA or gDNA derived from T cells, B-cell-depleted T cells, or PBMCs. Samples were obtained from the ongoing ImmuneRACE study (first 160 participants) and from 1,200 or so subjects provided by 6 global collaborators. The repertoires were released in a freely available public database intended as a resource for research on the immune response to SARS-CoV-2. Where available, HLA class I and class II types were taken from metadata supplied by the sample provider and were not determined by assay-based typing. Paper-wide results and their limitations: Clinical and demographic metadata were provided uncurated, with the amount varying by source and participant.

Collaborating institutions collected whole blood in K2EDTA tubes following their own protocols. For TCRbeta analysis, collaborators shipped samples as frozen whole blood, isolated PBMCs, or DNA extracted from either of those sample types. TCRbeta CDR3 regions were amplified from genomic DNA using the immunoSEQ Assay, a bias-controlled multiplex PCR. In the original analysis: Nucleated cell counts per sample were estimated from amplification of reference gene primers within the assay. Sequence reads were collapsed and filtered to measure the absolute abundance of every unique TCRbeta CDR3 rearrangement. For each sample, productive Simpson clonality was calculated as the square root of Simpson's diversity index across productive rearrangements. In TCRdb, the immuneACCESS table is reduced to in-frame sequences with V and J assigned. These tables do not hold every clone; where another copy was compared, an unresolved V gene accounts for under half, and the others remain unexplained. V and J calls and clone size are as listed in that table; D and trimming were resolved from the DNA. A total of roughly 150,000 clones appear in this sample, under 85% of them only once. The ten largest clones capture over 8.5% of the sample.

Per the germline V gene (reference sequence), LNHDA is the CDR1 and SQIVND is the CDR2. Trimming costs V 0 bases and J 7 bases, and their ends lie 10 bases apart. The CDR3 has 13 amino acids, counting the end cysteine and phenylalanine. Of all the DNA, just the CDR3 is kept, 39 bases in frame from base 1. The clonotype originates from a man aged 45 to 65 with active or convalescent COVID-19. The sequence links TRBV19 to TRBJ2-7, with TRBD1 as a weak D call on 5 bases. The sample was peripheral blood. This receptor has the CDR3 CASSIDRVGEQYF. The nucleotide sequence is TGTGCCAGTAGTATAGACAGGGTTGGGGAGCAGTACTTC.